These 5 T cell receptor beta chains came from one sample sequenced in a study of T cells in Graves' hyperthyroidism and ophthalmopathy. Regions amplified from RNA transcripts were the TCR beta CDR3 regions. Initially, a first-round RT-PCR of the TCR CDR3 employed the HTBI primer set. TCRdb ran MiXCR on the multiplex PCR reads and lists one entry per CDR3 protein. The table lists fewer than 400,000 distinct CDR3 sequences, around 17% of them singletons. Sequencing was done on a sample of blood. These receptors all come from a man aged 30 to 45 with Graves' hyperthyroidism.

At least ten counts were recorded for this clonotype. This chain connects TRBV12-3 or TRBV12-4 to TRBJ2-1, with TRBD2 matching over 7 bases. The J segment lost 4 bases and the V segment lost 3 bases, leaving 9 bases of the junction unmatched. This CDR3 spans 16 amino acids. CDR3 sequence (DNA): TGTGCCAGCAGTTTTGGTGGGAGGGCCGCGTACAATGAGCAGTTCTTC. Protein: CASSFGGRAAYNEQFF.

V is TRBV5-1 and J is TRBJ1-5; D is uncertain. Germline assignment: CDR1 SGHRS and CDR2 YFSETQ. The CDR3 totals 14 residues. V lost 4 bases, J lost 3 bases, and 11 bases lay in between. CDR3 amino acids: CASSRGLINQPQHF. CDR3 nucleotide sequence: TGCGCCAGCAGCCGCGGACTGATCAATCAGCCCCAGCATTTT.

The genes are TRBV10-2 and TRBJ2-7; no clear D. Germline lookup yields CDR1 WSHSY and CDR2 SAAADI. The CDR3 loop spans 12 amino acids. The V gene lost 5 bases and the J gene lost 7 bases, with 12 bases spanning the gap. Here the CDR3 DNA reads TGCGCCAGCAGTTCACCTCCCCAGGAGCAGTACTTC. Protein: CASSSPPQEQYF.

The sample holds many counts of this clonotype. CDR3 residues: CASSQTPGLPYNEQFF. The CDR3 DNA sequence: TGTGCCAGCTCACAAACCCCGGGACTGCCCTACAATGAGCAGTTCTTC. V is TRBV18 and J is TRBJ2-1; D perhaps matches TRBD2 (6 bases). Germline assignment: CDR1 KGHSH and CDR2 LQKENI. The V end was cut by 4 bases, the J end by 2 bases, with 15 bases between. The CDR3 is made up of 16 amino acids.

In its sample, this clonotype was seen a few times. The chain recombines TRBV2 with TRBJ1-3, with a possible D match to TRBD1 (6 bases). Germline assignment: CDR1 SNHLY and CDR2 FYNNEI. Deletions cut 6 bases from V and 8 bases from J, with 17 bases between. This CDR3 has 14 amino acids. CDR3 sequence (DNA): TGTGCCAGCAGACGGTCAGGGGCGGAGGACACCATATATTTT. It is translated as CASRRSGAEDTIYF. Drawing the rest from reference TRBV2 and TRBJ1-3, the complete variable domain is EPEVTQTPSHQVTQMGQEVILRCVPISNHLYFYWYRQILGQKVEFLVSFYNNEISEKSEIFDDQFSVERPDGSNFTLKIRSTKLEDSAMYFCASRRSGAEDTIYFGEGSWLTVV.